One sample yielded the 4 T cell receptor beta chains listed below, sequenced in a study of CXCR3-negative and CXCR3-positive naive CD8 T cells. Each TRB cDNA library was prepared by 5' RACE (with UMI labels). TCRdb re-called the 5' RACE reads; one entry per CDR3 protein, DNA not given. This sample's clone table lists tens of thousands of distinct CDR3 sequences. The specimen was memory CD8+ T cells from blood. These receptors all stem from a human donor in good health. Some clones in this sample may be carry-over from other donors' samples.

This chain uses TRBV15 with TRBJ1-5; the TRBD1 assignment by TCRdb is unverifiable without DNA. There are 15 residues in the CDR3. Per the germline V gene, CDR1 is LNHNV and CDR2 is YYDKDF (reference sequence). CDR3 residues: CATSGDRGRNQPQHF.

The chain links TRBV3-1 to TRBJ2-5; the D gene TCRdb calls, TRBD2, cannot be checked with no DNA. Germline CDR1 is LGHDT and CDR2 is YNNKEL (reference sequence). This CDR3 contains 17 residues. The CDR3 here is CASSPLTGGGAVETQYF.

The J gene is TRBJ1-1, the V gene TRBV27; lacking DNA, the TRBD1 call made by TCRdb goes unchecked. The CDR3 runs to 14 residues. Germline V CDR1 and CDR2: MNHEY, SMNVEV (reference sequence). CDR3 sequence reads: CASSFGSGNTEAFF.

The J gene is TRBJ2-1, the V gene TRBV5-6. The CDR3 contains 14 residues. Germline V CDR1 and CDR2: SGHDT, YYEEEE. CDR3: CASPRVFSYNEQFF.